This TCR beta chain derives from a study of molecular identifiers for immune sequencing clone quantification. TCRdb recomputed calls from the PCR reads with MiXCR, one row per CDR3 protein. The table lists under 650,000 distinct CDR3 sequences, around 20% of them singletons. V dropped 5 bases and J dropped 2; count of bases not matched to a gene: 7. The CDR3 runs 15 residues. Germline assignment: CDR1 MNHEY and CDR2 SVGAGI. This clonotype was seen many times. The sequenced sample was naive CD8+ T cells from blood, with Jurkat cell RNA spiked in. Subset specified: FACS-sorted CD8+CD4-CCR7+CD45RA+ naive T cells. This TCR was recovered from a human donor in good health. Some libraries in this study had Jurkat cell RNA spiked in. The chain joins TRBV6-5 to TRBJ2-5; 8 bases fit TRBD1. The CDR3 DNA reads TGTGCCAGCAGTACCCGGGACAGGCCTCAAGAGACCCAGTACTTC. It yields the protein CASSTRDRPQETQYF.